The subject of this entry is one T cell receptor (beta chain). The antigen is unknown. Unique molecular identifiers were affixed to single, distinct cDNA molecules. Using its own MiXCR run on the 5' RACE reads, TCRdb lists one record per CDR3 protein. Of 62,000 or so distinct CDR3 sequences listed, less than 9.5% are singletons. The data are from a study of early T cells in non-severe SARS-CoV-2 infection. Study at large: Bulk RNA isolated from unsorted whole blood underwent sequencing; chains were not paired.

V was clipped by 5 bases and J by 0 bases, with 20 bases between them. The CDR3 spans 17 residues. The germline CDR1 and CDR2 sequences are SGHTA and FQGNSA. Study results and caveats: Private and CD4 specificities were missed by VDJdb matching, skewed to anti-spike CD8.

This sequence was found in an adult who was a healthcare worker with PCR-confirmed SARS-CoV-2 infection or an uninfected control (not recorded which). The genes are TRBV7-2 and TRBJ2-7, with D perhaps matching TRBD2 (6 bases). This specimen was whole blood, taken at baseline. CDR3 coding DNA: TGTGCCAGCAGCCCAACTCGCTCGGGACTCAGCTCCTACGAGCAGTACTTC. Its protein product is CASSPTRSGLSSYEQYF. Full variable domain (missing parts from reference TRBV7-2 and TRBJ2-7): GAGVSQSPSNKVTEKGKDVELRCDPISGHTALYWYRQSLGQGLEFLIYFQGNSAPDKSGLPSDRFSAERTGGSVSTLTIQRTQQEDSAVYLCASSPTRSGLSSYEQYFGPGTRLTVT.